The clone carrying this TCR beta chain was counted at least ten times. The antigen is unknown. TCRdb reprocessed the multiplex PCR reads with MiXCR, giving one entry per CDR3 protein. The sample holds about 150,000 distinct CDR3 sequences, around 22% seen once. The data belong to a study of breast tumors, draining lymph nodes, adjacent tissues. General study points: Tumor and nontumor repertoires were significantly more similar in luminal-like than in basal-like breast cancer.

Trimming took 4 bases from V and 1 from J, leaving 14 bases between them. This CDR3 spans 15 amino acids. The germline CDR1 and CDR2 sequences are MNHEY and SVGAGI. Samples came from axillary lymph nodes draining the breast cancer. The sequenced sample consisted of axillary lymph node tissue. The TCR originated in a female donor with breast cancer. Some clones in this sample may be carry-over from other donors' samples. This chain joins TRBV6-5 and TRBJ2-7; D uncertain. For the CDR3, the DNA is TGTGCCAGCAGTTTCCTGGGCCAGCCTTCCTACGAGCAGTACTTC. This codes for CASSFLGQPSYEQYF.